This T cell receptor beta chain was observed in a study of cytomegalovirus exposure and HLA in healthy donors. Study results and caveats: The dataset shows that most TCR sequences were rare, while some public TCRs occurred in many donors.

The V gene's germline CDR1 is MNHEY and CDR2 SMNVEV (reference sequence). Trimming pared 8 bases from V and 9 bases from J, leaving 22 bases between. The length of the CDR3 is 14 residues. The PCR used 60 Vbeta and 13 Jbeta primers. Clones were sequenced by immunoSEQ multiplex PCR, and TCRdb holds only the in-frame ones, with some missing. The sample contains roughly 170,000 clones, less than 85% of which appear only once. Points on this clone: Its antigen is unidentified.

V usage is TRBV27 and J usage is TRBJ2-5; D might be TRBD1 (5 bases). The source is a boy younger than 18 in good health and CMV-seronegative. Sequenced material: PBMCs. The CDR3 DNA sequence: TGTGCCAGCGCCCAGGTGGCAGGGAATGTACCCCAGTACTTC. Its protein is CASAQVAGNVPQYF.